This T cell receptor beta chain originates from a study of T-cell memory formation after mild COVID-19 (TCRdb year 2021). At the level of the whole study: Most TCR sequence clusters were specific to one of the two donors. T-cell clones expanding and contracting after mild COVID-19 in a couple of donors were tracked by longitudinal TCRalpha and TCRbeta repertoire sequencing. Two young, previously healthy adult volunteers made up the cohort, one male and one female. What the study reported, not specific to this receptor: Only two mild cases were covered in the study, and larger cohorts including severe cases with pre-infection samples were considered necessary. Whether the second-wave clones peaking on day 37 were SARS-CoV-2 specific was not confirmed. Contracting CD4+ clones were found mainly in CM and EM memory subsets, while CD8+ clones were enriched in EMRA. Clones contracting from day 15 to 85 had balanced CD4/CD8 phenotypes, while a second wave expanding from day 15 to 37 was biased towards CD4+. Some responding clones were found in pre-infection memory, which suggests that pre-existing cross-reactive memory T cells took part in the SARS-CoV-2 response.

This clonotype came up a few times. No antigen is known for it. It has no much larger one-base neighbor in the sample; base qualities were not kept. Instrument used: Illumina NovaSeq 6000. TCRalpha and TCRbeta cDNA libraries were constructed by 5'RACE with constant-segment primers, with sample barcodes and unique molecular identifiers being introduced. Trizol reagent was used to extract RNA from every sample. Library amplification was performed in two PCR steps, and a second sample barcode and Illumina TruSeq adapters were introduced in the second step. The libraries were sequenced on an Illumina NovaSeq using 2 x 150 bp paired-end reads. Concerning the study's data processing: Reads were demultiplexed and collapsed into UMI-guided consensus sequences with migec v1.2.7. Using mixcr v2.1.11, UMI consensuses were aligned to TRA and TRB V and J templates and then assembled into clonotypes. A clonotype was counted as expanded or contracted only if both edgeR and NoisET called the change significant, with noise models trained on biological replicates. For edgeR calls, the cutoffs were a false discovery rate-adjusted p below 0.01 and a log2 fold-change threshold of 1. As an exploratory analysis of dynamics, max-normalized trajectories of the 1000 most abundant clonotypes were examined by PCA with hierarchical clustering. The CD4 or CD8 phenotype of responding clones was assigned using the separately sequenced CD4+ and CD8+ repertoires. TCRdb's own reprocessing of the public reads used fastp at Q25 and MiXCR and kept productive beta chains. Each entry is one CDR3 protein sequence, shown with its most common DNA and genes. The V and J calls here are based on TCRdb, not the publication. Here the sample has 65,000 to 95,000 distinct CDR3 sequences; about 13% occur a single time. About 40% of the sample is held by the ten biggest clonotypes.

Ficoll-Paque density gradient centrifugation was the method used to isolate PBMCs. A distance of 14 bases separates the germline ends of V and J, which lose 0 bases and 2 bases respectively. The CDR3, cysteine through phenylalanine, is 16 amino acids long. Only the CDR3 region is kept as DNA, spanning 48 bases read in frame from base 1. CDR1 and CDR2 (DFQATT, SNEGSKA) derive from the germline V gene (reference sequence). Sequencing used PBMCs or a T cell subset sorted from them (not recorded which). The TCR sequence derives from a man younger than 35 who had mild COVID-19 (a few samples of this study predate the infection). The sample titles of this study are shuffled in the database, so cell type and time point are left out; the donor was told from shared clones. The chain joins TRBV20-1 to TRBJ2-1; there is no confident call for the D gene. The CDR3 in this case is CSARDDGLPPYNEQFF. At the DNA level, the sequence is TGCAGTGCTAGAGATGATGGATTACCTCCCTACAATGAGCAGTTCTTC.